Each of the 7 T cell receptor beta chains below was sequenced from the same sample in a study of T cell clones after liver transplantation. Some clones are missing from TCRdb's copy, which holds only in-frame ones; the method was immunoSEQ multiplex PCR. The profile covers several thousand clones, with over 75% appearing a single time and roughly 38% taken by the ten largest. The sample was CD8+ T cells from blood, taken before liver transplant. These receptors were taken from a human donor who received a liver transplant.

CDR3 region: CASSQEQGKGSETQYF. In DNA, the CDR3 is TGCGCCAGCAGCCAAGAGCAGGGAAAGGGGTCAGAGACCCAGTACTTC. V and J are TRBV4-3 and TRBJ2-5; D is perhaps TRBD1 (5 bases). Trimming pared 0 bases from V and 4 bases from J, leaving 15 bases between. This CDR3 contains 16 residues. In germline, CDR1 is LGHNA, CDR2 YSLEER.

The rearrangement uses TRBV9 and TRBJ2-2; the D is unclear. This CDR3 contains 12 residues. The V gene lost 3 bases and the J gene lost 5 bases, with 5 bases spanning the gap. Germline assignment: CDR1 SGDLS and CDR2 YYNGEE. In DNA, the CDR3 is TGTGCCAGCAGCGAGGCGACCGGGGAGCTGTTTTTT. It codes for CASSEATGELFF.

The chain has TRBV5-5 and TRBJ2-3; the D is unclear. The germline V and J ends were trimmed by 2 bases and 2 bases, with 9 bases remaining between them. The length of the CDR3 is 14 residues. Germline V CDR1 and CDR2: SGHKS, YYEKEE (reference sequence). DNA for the CDR3: TGTGCCAGCAGCTTTTATGGGAACACAGATACGCAGTATTTT. It encodes CASSFYGNTDTQYF.

The chain joins TRBV7-9 to TRBJ2-1, with no clear D. In germline, CDR1 is SEHNR, CDR2 FQNEAQ (reference sequence). This CDR3 comprises 16 residues. Deletions cut 5 bases from V and 0 bases from J, with 14 bases between. The DNA of the CDR3 is TGTGCCAGCAGCCCCCCAGAAGGGCGCTCCTACAATGAGCAGTTCTTC. It encodes CASSPPEGRSYNEQFF.

In its sample, this clone ranks as large. This chain uses TRBV28 with TRBJ1-5, with D unresolved. This CDR3 is built from 14 residues. In germline, CDR1 is MDHEN, CDR2 SYDVKM. Trimming pared 7 bases from V and 9 bases from J, leaving 19 bases between. The CDR3: CASNLEGLGRPQHF. In nucleotides, the CDR3 is TGTGCCAGCAATCTGGAGGGTCTTGGTAGGCCCCAGCATTTT.

In its sample, this clone was seen once. The V call is TRBV7-3, the J call TRBJ2-7, with 14 bases aligning to TRBD2. V lost 11 bases, J lost 5 bases, and 8 bases stayed unmatched. Germline lookup yields CDR1 SGHTA and CDR2 FQGTGA. The CDR3 totals 14 residues. Written as DNA, the CDR3 is TGTGCCTGGGGACTAGCGGGAGAAATCGACGAGCAGTACTTC. Translated, it gives CAWGLAGEIDEQYF.

The V gene is TRBV7-2, the J gene TRBJ2-3; 12 nucleotides match TRBD2. V dropped 5 bases and J dropped 3; count of bases not matched to a gene: 9. The germline CDR1 and CDR2 sequences are SGHTA and FQGNSA. The CDR3 sequence is 17 residues long. Here the CDR3 reads CASSPSGLAGRTDTQYF. CDR3 nucleotides: TGTGCCAGCAGCCCTTCAGGACTAGCGGGAAGGACAGATACGCAGTATTTT.